This T cell receptor (beta chain) was sequenced for a study of neoadjuvant anti-PD-1 for oral cavity cancer. Study-wide background: Around day 43, patients without progression received a fourth nivolumab dose before surgery.

Measured with immunoSEQ multiplex PCR; TCRdb has only the in-frame clones, and not every one. The profile shows tens of thousands of clones, 70% to 90% of them singletons. The time point here: after neoadjuvant nivolumab, at surgical resection. The V end was cut by 4 bases, the J end by 0 bases, with 11 bases between. Germline V gives CDR1 SGHKS, CDR2 YYEKEE (reference sequence). The CDR3 length is 15 residues. This chain connects TRBV5-5 to TRBJ1-5; D is uncertain. The receptor's source is a person aged 35 to 85 with oral cavity squamous cell carcinoma. The sample in question was PBMCs, obtained after nivolumab (anti-PD-1) treatment. The CDR3 nucleotides are TGTGCCAGCAGCGGAGGAACCCTTAGCAATCAGCCCCAGCATTTT. It codes for CASSGGTLSNQPQHF. The full variable domain, in which reference TRBV5-5 and TRBJ1-5 provide the parts outside the CDR3, is DAGVTQSPTHLIKTRGQQVTLRCSPISGHKSVSWYQQVLGQGPQFIFQYYEKEERGRGNFPDRFSARQFPNYSSELNVNALLLGDSALYLCASSGGTLSNQPQHFGDGTRLSIL.